The sequence of this T cell receptor (beta chain) was determined in a study of blood T cell repertoires in COVID-19. Methods used by the authors: Reference gene primers were amplified, and this amplification served to estimate nucleated cell counts. Some clones are missing from TCRdb's copy, which holds only in-frame ones; the method was immunoSEQ multiplex PCR. Clone size and the V and J calls come from that table; the DNA yielded D and trimming. The table lists around 140,000 clones, around 78% of them singletons. The receptor's source is a woman aged 60-70 years with acute or convalescent COVID-19. Sequencing used peripheral blood.

Here the CDR3 DNA reads TGTGCCAGCAGCCCGGGACTAGCGGCGACCCAGTACTTC. Translated: CASSPGLAATQYF. V usage is TRBV28 and J usage is TRBJ2-5, with 11 bases matching TRBD2. V shed 6 bases, J shed 7 bases, and the junction held 4 bases outside the gene matches. CDR3 length equals 13 residues. Germline CDR1 and CDR2: MDHEN and SYDVKM.